Listed here are 22 T cell receptor beta chains from one sample, sequenced in a study of T-cell reconstitution after alpha-beta-depleted transplantation in children. It was with unique molecular identifiers that the TCRbeta library was prepared. Each CDR3 protein is one row after TCRdb ran MiXCR on the PCR reads. The data hold hundreds of thousands of distinct CDR3 sequences, with 10% to 15% observed a single time. Material: PBMCs, mostly from graft donor cells, obtained 360 days after TCRalphabeta/CD19-depleted stem cell transplant. These receptors were collected from a male patient younger than 18 who had a stem cell transplant for acute myeloid leukemia, so the T cells may come from the graft donor.

Ten or more counts support this clonotype. The chain recombines TRBV7-2 with TRBJ2-7, with 8 bases matching TRBD2. The CDR3 is 14 amino acids. Trimming took 4 bases from V and 2 from J; bases not matched to a gene: 4. CDR1 and CDR2 from the germline V gene are SGHTA and FQGNSA. The CDR3 coding sequence is TGTGCCAGCAGCTACAGCGGGAGCACCTACGAGCAGTACTTC. This codes for CASSYSGSTYEQYF.

This clonotype occurred a few times. The chain recombines TRBV20-1 with TRBJ2-1, with 11 nucleotides matching TRBD2. Germline V lookup: CDR1 DFQATT, CDR2 SNEGSKA (reference sequence). V lost 5 bases to trimming and J lost 8 bases; unmatched junction nucleotides: 11. The CDR3 is 15 amino acids. CDR3 loop: CSAGRLAGFLYEQFF. The CDR3 region has the DNA TGCAGTGCTGGCAGACTAGCGGGATTCCTATATGAGCAGTTCTTC.

Regarding this clonotype: A much larger clone is a single base away; this may be a read error. This chain connects TRBV28 to TRBJ2-7; 13 bases fit TRBD2. Germline values: CDR1 MDHEN, CDR2 SYDVKM. J gave up 4 bases and V 11 bases, and 5 bases lay outside the gene matches. The CDR3 spans 13 residues. DNA for the CDR3: TGTGCCGGACGGACTAGCGGGAGATACGAGCAGTACGTC. Translation: CAGRTSGRYEQYV.

This clonotype was detected only once. Compared with germline, one end of the junction differs, possibly owing to a read error. The gene calls are TRBV7-2 and TRBJ2-5; 13 bases are shared with TRBD2. This CDR3 region has 16 residues. In germline, CDR1 is SGHTA, CDR2 FQGNSA. The CDR3 DNA follows: TGTGCCAGCACTTTGACTAGCGGGAGGTGGGGAGAGACCGAGTACTTC. This translates into CASTLTSGRWGETEYF.

Concerning this clonotype itself: A much larger clone sits a single nucleotide away, making a read error possible. The conserved phenylalanine or tryptophan is not found at the CDR3 terminus, so this likely reflects a read error. The J gene is TRBJ2-1, the V gene TRBV29-1; D may correspond to TRBD1 or TRBD2 (6 bases each). Germline loops: CDR1 SQVTM, CDR2 ANQGSEA. The CDR3 spans 14 residues. Trimming cost V 4 bases and J 1 base, with 11 bases left between them. CDR3 DNA sequence: TGCAGCGTTGTAGGGGGGAGTTCCTACAATGAGCAGTTCTAC. Its protein is CSVVGGSSYNEQFY.

This clonotype was seen only a few times. In nucleotides, the CDR3 is TGTGCCAGCTCCCCCCAGCTTCTGTCCTACGAGCAGTACTTC. Translating it yields CASSPQLLSYEQYF. The gene calls are TRBV9 and TRBJ2-7, with D unclear. There are 14 residues in the CDR3. Germline V gene data show CDR1 as SGDLS and CDR2 as YYNGEE. V gave up 7 bases and J gave up 1 base, with 15 bases separating them.

This clonotype was counted between two and nine times. V and J are TRBV30 and TRBJ2-5, with 7 bases identical to TRBD1. Germline V gene lookup returns CDR1 GTSNPN and CDR2 SVGIG (reference sequence). V shed 2 bases and J 7 bases; nucleotides not matched to a gene: 4. The CDR3 sequence is 12 residues long. This chain's CDR3 is CAWSPGQPTQYF. CDR3 nucleotides: TGTGCCTGGAGTCCGGGACAGCCGACCCAGTACTTC.

At least ten counts were recorded for this clonotype. V and J are TRBV28 and TRBJ2-3, with D possibly being TRBD2 (6 bases). The germline V gene has CDR1 MDHEN and CDR2 SYDVKM. V lost 10 bases, J lost 5 bases, and 13 bases lay in between. This CDR3 region has 12 residues. The CDR3 loop is CAIRLEGDTQYF. The CDR3 nucleotides are TGTGCCATCCGACTAGAAGGAGATACGCAGTATTTT.

The chain joins TRBV29-1 to TRBJ1-5; no clear D gene. The CDR3 contains 13 residues. Germline V gene sequence: CDR1 SQVTM, CDR2 ANQGSEA. Trimming took off 2 bases at V and 6 bases at J, with 11 bases between the two ends. The chain's CDR3 is CSVELEPFQPQHF. For the CDR3, the DNA is TGCAGCGTTGAATTAGAGCCTTTTCAGCCCCAGCATTTT.

The chain combines TRBV28 with TRBJ2-7; D might be TRBD1 (6 bases). V shed 8 bases and J shed 7 bases, with 12 bases lying between them. Germline CDR1 and CDR2: MDHEN and SYDVKM. The CDR3 extends over 11 amino acids. Written as DNA, the CDR3 is TGTGCCAGCCGACAGGAGTGGGAGCAGTACTTC. It encodes CASRQEWEQYF.

This clonotype occurred a few times. V usage is TRBV12-3 or TRBV12-4 and J usage is TRBJ1-5; D is ambiguous. V was clipped by 6 bases and J by 2 bases, with 11 bases between them. The length of the CDR3 is 14 residues. Here the CDR3 DNA reads TGTGCCAGCAGAATTAGGGAGGGCAATCAGCCCCAGCATTTT. Translation gives CASRIREGNQPQHF.

There are a few counts of this clonotype. The rearrangement uses TRBV7-9 and TRBJ2-1; TRBD2 agrees at 9 bases. Germline CDR1 SEHNR, CDR2 FQNEAQ (reference sequence). The CDR3 covers 15 residues. J gave up 6 bases and V 5 bases, and 8 bases lay outside the gene matches. CDR3 DNA sequence: TGTGCCAGCAGCCCAGGACTAGCGCTGATCAATGAGCAGTTCTTC. Translation: CASSPGLALINEQFF.

This clonotype came up a few times. This chain uses TRBV28 with TRBJ1-5; 10 nucleotides align to TRBD1. CDR1 and CDR2 from the germline V gene are MDHEN and SYDVKM. This CDR3 region has 17 residues. With 6 bases clipped from V and 5 bases from J, the junction kept 13 bases outside the gene matches. For the CDR3, the DNA is TGTGCCAGCAGCCCACCGGCGACAGGGGGCGGGTATCAGCCCCAGCATTTT. Its protein is CASSPPATGGGYQPQHF.

A few counts support this clonotype. The junction does not match germline at one end; this may be a read error. This chain uses TRBV7-3 with TRBJ2-4; 9 bases map to TRBD2. The germline gives CDR1 SGHTA, CDR2 FQGTGA. The CDR3 is 14 amino acids. CDR3 coding DNA: TGTGCCAGCAGCCCCAATCGGGCGGGAGGGCCCTCAGACTTC. Translating gives CASSPNRAGGPSDF.

This clonotype was counted a few times. The V and J genes are TRBV4-3 and TRBJ2-7, with 8 bases aligning to TRBD1. The CDR3 totals 17 residues. J gave up 2 bases and V 1 base, and 10 bases lay outside the gene matches. CDR1 LGHNA and CDR2 YSLEER come from the germline V gene. CDR3 bases: TGCGCCAGCAGCCAAGGGGCAAGAGGGACAGGCACCTACGAGCAGTACTTC. Translating gives CASSQGARGTGTYEQYF.

The rearrangement links TRBV29-1 to TRBJ2-7, with 10 bases identical to TRBD2. Per germline, CDR1 SQVTM and CDR2 ANQGSEA. This CDR3 has 15 amino acids. The V segment lost 7 bases and the J segment 5 bases; nucleotides outside the gene matches: 14. CDR3 sequence: CSAQGLAGAWNEQYF. The CDR3, as DNA: TGCAGCGCCCAGGGCCTAGCGGGAGCATGGAACGAGCAGTACTTC.

Many counts were recorded for this clonotype. This sequence joins TRBV10-3 and TRBJ2-3; tentative D call: TRBD2 (6 bases). The V and J ends lost 3 bases and 11 bases respectively, with 18 bases between them. The CDR3 is made up of 14 amino acids. CDR1 is ENHRY and CDR2 is SYGVKD in the germline V gene. The DNA of the CDR3 is TGTGCCATCAGTGAACAACAAGAGGGAGGTGGGCAGTATTTT. Amino acid sequence: CAISEQQEGGGQYF.

Many counts were recorded for this clonotype. The rearrangement links TRBV6-1 to TRBJ2-7; 9 bases match TRBD2. From germline, CDR1 is MNHNS and CDR2 SASEGT. The J segment lost 3 bases and the V segment lost 6 bases, leaving 9 bases of the junction unmatched. The CDR3 extends over 15 amino acids. The CDR3 loop is CASSRPSGTHYEQYF. CDR3 sequence (DNA): TGTGCCAGCAGCAGACCTAGCGGGACTCACTACGAGCAGTACTTC.

This clonotype showed up many times. V usage is TRBV2 and J usage is TRBJ2-1, with a weak D call TRBD2 (6 bases). Germline lookup yields CDR1 SNHLY and CDR2 FYNNEI. Trimming pared 6 bases from V and 1 base from J, leaving 10 bases between. The CDR3 runs 14 residues. The chain's CDR3 is CASRTAGSYNEQFF. Written as DNA, the CDR3 is TGTGCCAGCAGGACAGCGGGTTCCTACAATGAGCAGTTCTTC. Together with reference TRBV2 and TRBJ2-1, the CDR3 gives the full variable domain: EPEVTQTPSHQVTQMGQEVILRCVPISNHLYFYWYRQILGQKVEFLVSFYNNEISEKSEIFDDQFSVERPDGSNFTLKIRSTKLEDSAMYFCASRTAGSYNEQFFGPGTRLTVL.

The table lists this clonotype with many counts. This sequence joins TRBV18 and TRBJ2-1; maybe TRBD1 (6 bases). V lost 8 bases, J lost 0 bases, and 14 bases lay in between. Germline values: CDR1 KGHSH, CDR2 LQKENI. The CDR3 has 15 amino acids. The CDR3 protein is CASSPTGSSYNEQFF. The CDR3, as DNA: TGTGCCAGCAGCCCGACAGGTAGCTCCTACAATGAGCAGTTCTTC. The entire variable domain, with the rest obtained from reference TRBV18 and TRBJ2-1, is as follows: NAGVMQNPRHLVRRRGQEARLRCSPMKGHSHVYWYRQLPEEGLKFMVYLQKENIIDESGMPKERFSAEFPKEGPSILRIQQVVRGDSAAYFCASSPTGSSYNEQFFGPGTRLTVL.

The chain joins TRBV5-1 to TRBJ1-1; a possible D gene is TRBD1 (6 bases). The V gene lost 1 base and the J gene lost 4 bases, with 20 bases spanning the gap. Germline V lookup: CDR1 SGHRS, CDR2 YFSETQ. The CDR3 has 17 residues. CDR3 bases: TGCGCCAGCAGCTTGACCCTAACGAGGGGGAGAGTCACTGAAGCTTTCTTT. Amino acid sequence: CASSLTLTRGRVTEAFF.

This chain joins TRBV27 and TRBJ2-6, with 7 bases aligning to TRBD2. The CDR3 sequence is 16 residues long. V lost 5 bases, J lost 3 bases, and 7 bases stayed unmatched. Germline CDR1 is MNHEY and CDR2 is SMNVEV (reference sequence). The CDR3 is CASSPRGVYGANVLTF. For the CDR3, the DNA is TGTGCCAGCAGTCCCCGGGGGGTCTATGGGGCCAACGTCCTGACTTTC.